This is a list of T cell receptor beta chains from one sample in a study of blood T cell repertoires in COVID-19. This table comes from immunoSEQ multiplex PCR, and its TCRdb copy is limited to in-frame clones, with some not included. Among 55,000 to 65,000 clones listed, 75% to 85% were seen once. The sample consisted of peripheral blood. The source of these receptors is a man aged 60 to 75 with COVID-19, enrolled during active disease. Each CDR3 is given with its conserved first and last residue. D genes are given only for firm matches.

V	J	D	CDR3
TRBV9	TRBJ2-1	-	CASSVAWGLGGNEQFF
TRBV20-1	TRBJ2-1	TRBD2	CSASKGLVGLNEQFF
TRBV24-1	TRBJ2-7	TRBD2	CATSDGTSGNEQYF
TRBV19	TRBJ2-1	TRBD2	CASSFGTSGGFNEQFF
TRBV3-1/TRBV3-2	TRBJ2-7	TRBD1	CASSGRDRGHEQYF
TRBV3-1/TRBV3-2	TRBJ1-2	-	CASSQEGQGYTF
TRBV6-2/TRBV6-3	TRBJ2-7	TRBD1	CASSSETGTGVGEQYF
TRBV29-1	TRBJ1-2	TRBD1	CSSRGSGQAYGYTF
TRBV6-5	TRBJ2-3	TRBD2	CASSVGLANTDTQYF
TRBV19	TRBJ1-6	-	CASSGDTSYNSPLHF
TRBV5-8	TRBJ2-2	-	CASSLASGTGELFF
TRBV19	TRBJ2-7	-	CASSTGLSSYEQYF
TRBV7-8	TRBJ2-5	TRBD2	CASSLVPGGEQETQYF
TRBV6-5	TRBJ1-4	-	CASSRLRATNEKLFF
TRBV2	TRBJ2-3	-	CASGRGPPGDTQYF
TRBV5-1	TRBJ2-5	-	CASSLNGQGRGGETQYF
TRBV19	TRBJ1-5	-	CASSISAGANQPQHF
TRBV14	TRBJ2-2	-	CASSRPGHPNTGELFF
TRBV5-1	TRBJ2-1	TRBD1	CASSRTGGVNEQFF
TRBV7-3	TRBJ2-7	-	CASSLTGGGEQYF
TRBV3-1/TRBV3-2	TRBJ2-1	TRBD2	CASSPRLAGGRNEQFF
TRBV3-1/TRBV3-2	TRBJ2-2	TRBD1	CASSQGDRVTGELFF
TRBV11-1	TRBJ2-5	-	CASSRGWRETQYF
TRBV6-5	TRBJ1-5	TRBD1	CASGDRFSNQPQHF
TRBV6-2/TRBV6-3	TRBJ2-5	-	CASSYDPGVLRGTQYF
TRBV5-8	TRBJ2-1	TRBD1	CASSLMGGRGNNEQFF
TRBV11-2	TRBJ1-2	-	CASSLEMLSGLSYTF
TRBV6-1	TRBJ2-7	-	CASSEMSARVPYEQYF
TRBV6-1	TRBJ2-5	TRBD2	CASSEGTIQETQYF
TRBV5-4	TRBJ1-5	TRBD1	CASSEQGARNQPQHF
TRBV11-2	TRBJ2-1	TRBD2	CASSLLAGGSEQFF
TRBV27	TRBJ2-1	TRBD2	CASKLAGLNEQFF
TRBV2	TRBJ2-7	TRBD1	CASRVQGGAYEQYF
TRBV5-1	TRBJ1-1	TRBD1	CASSRDRVPNTEAFF
TRBV18	TRBJ2-2	-	CASSPSQGGATGELFF
TRBV18	TRBJ1-1	-	CASSPTFMNTEAFF
TRBV9	TRBJ2-1	TRBD2	CASSVSSGNNEQFF
TRBV10-3	TRBJ2-7	TRBD1	CAIRGDSPYEQYF